The 9 T cell receptor beta chains presented below share a single source sample, sequenced in a study of cytomegalovirus exposure and HLA in healthy donors. The PCR contained 60 Vbeta and 13 Jbeta primers. Sequenced by immunoSEQ multiplex PCR; TCRdb stores in-frame clones only, minus some. The sample gives tens of thousands of clones, about 80% of which show up once; around 4.2% is in the top ten. Sequenced: PBMCs. The receptor source for this set is a woman in her thirties or forties in good health and CMV-seronegative.

This clone was recorded a few times. The rearrangement links TRBV6-1 to TRBJ1-1; D ambiguous. The germline V gene encodes CDR1 MNHNS and CDR2 SASEGT. This CDR3 has 15 amino acids. V was pared by 2 bases and J by 2 bases, with 12 bases between. The CDR3 coding sequence is TGTGCCAGCAGTGAAATGGGTGGGCCCAACACTGAAGCTTTCTTT. Its translation is CASSEMGGPNTEAFF.

This clone occurred a few times. The rearrangement joins TRBV6-5 to TRBJ1-1; 10 bases are shared with TRBD1. Germline V CDR1 and CDR2: MNHEY, SVGAGI. Unmatched junction bases numbered 6, after V lost 4 bases and J lost 4 bases. This CDR3 region has 15 residues. In DNA form, the CDR3 reads TGTGCCAGCAGTTCCCAGGGACAGGGGAGCACTGAAGCTTTCTTT. It yields the protein CASSSQGQGSTEAFF.

This clone was seen only once. Sequence at one end of the junction differs from germline and may be a read error. The chain recombines TRBV7-7 with TRBJ2-5, with 7 bases that match TRBD1. CDR3 length equals 14 residues. Germline V gene lookup returns CDR1 SSHAT and CDR2 FNYEAQ (reference sequence). CDR3 sequence reads: CASSPTGWGETQYF. The CDR3 nucleotides are TGTGCTAGCAGCCCGACAGGGTGGGGGGAGACCCAGTACTTC.

Here the CDR3 reads CASSLRSGANVLTF. In DNA form, the CDR3 reads TGCGCCAGCAGCCTCCGCTCTGGGGCCAACGTCCTGACTTTC. The chain recombines TRBV5-1 with TRBJ2-6; D gene ambiguous. This CDR3 region has 14 residues. The V end lost 4 bases, the J end lost 0 bases, and 5 bases lay between the germline ends. CDR1 SGHRS and CDR2 YFSETQ come from the germline V gene.

This clone showed up just once. This chain uses TRBV4-1 with TRBJ2-1; D possibly corresponds to TRBD1 (5 bases). Trimming left V 0 bases short and J 5 bases short, with 11 bases between. Per the germline V gene, CDR1 is MGHRA and CDR2 is YSYEKL. This CDR3 is built from 15 residues. In DNA, the CDR3 is TGCGCCAGCAGCCAAGAATACAGGACCAACAATGAGCAGTTCTTC. As protein: CASSQEYRTNNEQFF.

V and J are TRBV4-1 and TRBJ2-5; D may be TRBD2 (5 bases). V was clipped by 2 bases and J by 1 base, with 14 bases between them. The length of the CDR3 is 16 residues. Germline CDR1 MGHRA, CDR2 YSYEKL. CDR3 coding DNA: TGCGCCAGCAGCCAAAACAGCGGACGGTTCCAAGAGACCCAGTACTTC. Translating it yields CASSQNSGRFQETQYF.

This chain joins TRBV4-1 and TRBJ1-5; 8 bases are a match to TRBD1. CDR3 length: 17 residues. Germline V CDR1 and CDR2: MGHRA, YSYEKL. V dropped 7 bases and J dropped 3; count of bases not matched to a gene: 14. The CDR3 DNA reads as TGCGCCAGCACAAAACTTTTCGGGGACAGGCCCAATCAGCCCCAGCATTTT. Its translation is CASTKLFGDRPNQPQHF.

This clone was observed a few times. The CDR3: CASSVEGATDTQYF. As DNA, the CDR3 is TGTGCCAGCAGCGTAGAGGGGGCCACAGATACGCAGTATTTT. This chain joins TRBV9 and TRBJ2-3; 7 bases are a match to TRBD1. Germline V gives CDR1 SGDLS, CDR2 YYNGEE. After removal of 0 bases from V and 2 bases from J, the junction contained 0 bases not matched to a gene. The CDR3 is 14 amino acids.

This chain connects TRBV5-1 to TRBJ1-1, with D perhaps matching TRBD1 (6 bases). Trimming cost V 6 bases and J 0 bases, with 9 bases left between them. The CDR3 totals 13 residues. CDR1 is SGHRS, CDR2 YFSETQ, per germline. CDR3 loop: CASTPGVNTEAFF. The CDR3 bases are TGCGCCAGCACCCCAGGGGTGAACACTGAAGCTTTCTTT.